This TCR beta chain was observed in a study of cytomegalovirus exposure and HLA in healthy donors. The study, taken as a whole, reports: DRB1 showed the most TCR associations and HLA-C the fewest in a later analysis, as rates varied by HLA locus. With later analysis, a missense DCLRE1C variant became linked to TCR beta V- and J-gene trimming. Presence/absence analyses rested on an assumption that sequencing depth was roughly uniform across donors. Reports indicated that the classifier achieved high specificity and sensitivity in diagnosing cytomegalovirus status.

The germline V gene encodes CDR1 MGHRA and CDR2 YSYEKL. Between the trimmed V and J ends, which lost 4 bases and 2 bases, there was a span of 9 bases. This CDR3 is built from 13 residues. A multiplex PCR was run with 60 Vbeta primers and 13 Jbeta primers. Libraries were prepared by immunoSEQ multiplex PCR; TCRdb keeps only in-frame clonotypes and omits some of them. This table holds about 130,000 clones, approximately 80% found once. Note on this clone: Its antigen remains unknown.

Sequenced input: PBMCs. This TCR came from a woman aged 18-29 years in good health and CMV-seropositive. The rearrangement joins TRBV4-1 to TRBJ2-7; D ambiguous. The CDR3 loop is CASSPWSPYEQYF. The DNA for the CDR3 is TGCGCCAGCAGCCCGTGGAGCCCCTACGAGCAGTACTTC.